This TCR beta chain was obtained from a study of blood T cell repertoires in COVID-19. Across the study: Sources were T cells, B-cell-depleted T cells, or PBMCs; the material itself was cDNA or gDNA.

V lost 0 bases to trimming and J lost 5 bases, with 14 bases between them. Germline values: CDR1 WNHNN, CDR2 SYGVQD (reference sequence). The CDR3 contains 15 residues. Method: immunoSEQ multiplex PCR; TCRdb's copy keeps in-frame clones and lacks some. The sample lists fewer than 350,000 clones, approximately 88% occurring once. What was sequenced was PBMCs or T cells enriched from blood (not recorded which). The gene calls are TRBV10-1 and TRBJ2-7; D possibly corresponds to TRBD1 (6 bases). The sequence came from a woman in her thirties or forties who had recovered from COVID-19. CDR3 protein: CASSESLWGHDEQYF. CDR3 DNA sequence: TGCGCCAGCAGTGAGTCGCTTTGGGGGCACGACGAGCAGTACTTC.